Listed below are T cell receptor beta chains from one sample, sequenced in a study of blood T cell dynamics during melanoma immunotherapy. Here immunoSEQ multiplex PCR was the method, and the copy in TCRdb shows in-frame clones only, minus some. The data contain around 1,000 clones, about 93% of them seen just once; the ten biggest clones take up roughly 6.2%. This specimen consisted of effector memory CD8+ T cells from blood, obtained from a patient treated with checkpoint blockade. Source of these receptors: a human donor with melanoma. Both conserved end residues are part of each CDR3. A D gene is named only where the DNA matches it firmly. Expanded clones get a size class; other rows say once, few or many, or leave the size out.

TRBD2,TRBV4-2,TRBJ2-1,NA,CASSPGLAGIYEQFF,TGTGCCAGCAGCCCGGGACTAGCGGGAATCTATGAGCAGTTCTTC
NA,TRBV5-5,TRBJ2-3,NA,CASSLAPGAGDTQYF,TGTGCCAGCAGCTTGGCCCCCGGGGCAGGAGATACGCAGTATTTT
TRBD1,TRBV13,TRBJ2-7,once,CASSTGDSPYEQYF,TGTGCCAGCAGCACCGGGGACAGTCCCTACGAGCAGTACTTC
TRBD2,TRBV9,TRBJ2-1,NA,CASSVDSGLVQFF,TGTGCCAGCAGCGTAGATAGCGGGTTGGTCCAGTTCTTC
TRBD2,TRBV7-2,TRBJ2-1,NA,CASTKLAGAYNEQFF,TGTGCCAGCACCAAGCTAGCGGGAGCCTACAATGAGCAGTTCTTC
TRBD2,TRBV9,TRBJ2-2,NA,CASSADGLAGAGELFF,TGTGCCAGCAGCGCCGATGGACTAGCGGGAGCCGGGGAGCTGTTTTTT
TRBD1,TRBV7-2,TRBJ1-1,NA,CASSPRDRRDTEAFF,TGTGCCAGCAGCCCCCGGGACAGGAGGGACACTGAAGCTTTCTTT
NA,TRBV18,TRBJ1-1,NA,CASSPQGGTEAFF,TGTGCCAGCTCACCACAGGGAGGAACTGAAGCTTTCTTT
NA,TRBV10-2,TRBJ2-6,NA,CASSGLLNGANVLTF,TGCGCCAGCAGCGGACTCCTTAATGGGGCCAACGTCCTGACTTTC
TRBD1,TRBV10-3,TRBJ2-7,NA,CAISVGPGGAYEQYF,TGTGCCATCAGTGTGGGCCCAGGGGGCGCCTACGAGCAGTACTTC
NA,TRBV15,TRBJ2-7,NA,CATSIGRTYEQYF,TGTGCCACCAGCATAGGACGGACCTACGAGCAGTACTTC
NA,TRBV6-9,TRBJ2-7,NA,CASSEDSSYEQYF,TGTGCCAGCAGTGAGGACAGCTCCTACGAGCAGTACTTC
NA,TRBV27,TRBJ2-1,NA,CASSSNALGPNEQFF,TGTGCCAGCAGTTCCAACGCCTTAGGTCCCAATGAGCAGTTCTTC
TRBD2,TRBV4-1,TRBJ2-7,NA,CASSQEGTSGRKYF,TGCGCCAGCAGCCAAGAAGGGACTAGCGGGAGAAAGTACTTC
NA,TRBV28,TRBJ2-7,NA,CACGTPSYEQYF,TGTGCCTGCGGGACACCGTCCTACGAGCAGTACTTC
TRBD2,TRBV7-2,TRBJ2-3,NA,CASSSLAGVRDTQYF,TGTGCCAGCAGCTCGTTAGCGGGAGTGAGGGATACGCAGTATTTT
TRBD1,TRBV15,TRBJ2-3,NA,CATSGGQGVMRADTQYF,TGTGCCACCAGCGGGGGACAGGGAGTAATGAGGGCCGATACGCAGTATTTT
NA,TRBV27,TRBJ1-2,NA,CASSTDSSYGYTF,TGTGCCAGCAGTACGGACAGCTCCTATGGCTACACCTTC
NA,TRBV28,TRBJ2-3,NA,CASRGVRSGTDTQYF,TGTGCCAGTAGAGGGGTACGGAGTGGCACAGATACGCAGTATTTT
NA,TRBV4-1,TRBJ2-7,NA,CASSQDFGPGYYEQYF,TGCGCCAGCAGCCAAGATTTTGGTCCCGGATATTACGAGCAGTACTTC
TRBD1,TRBV2,TRBJ1-5,NA,CASSQGQGYQPQHF,TGTGCCAGCAGTCAAGGACAGGGGTATCAGCCCCAGCATTTT
NA,TRBV7-8,TRBJ1-1,NA,CASSPRREMNTEAFF,TGTGCCAGCAGCCCAAGACGGGAGATGAACACTGAAGCTTTCTTT
TRBD1,TRBV19,TRBJ1-5,NA,CASSFLGQGNQPQHF,TGTGCCAGTAGTTTTTTGGGACAGGGCAATCAGCCCCAGCATTTT
TRBD1,TRBV5-8,TRBJ2-3,NA,CASSLDHGTVTDTQYF,TGTGCCAGCAGCTTGGATCACGGGACAGTGACAGATACGCAGTATTTT
TRBD2,TRBV5-1,TRBJ2-1,once,CASSLTSGSSSYNEQFF,TGCGCCAGCAGCCTGACGAGCGGGAGCAGCTCCTACAATGAGCAGTTCTTC
TRBD2,TRBV27,TRBJ2-1,NA,CASSSQRDRYNEQFF,TGTGCCAGCAGTTCACAGCGGGATCGCTACAATGAGCAGTTCTTC